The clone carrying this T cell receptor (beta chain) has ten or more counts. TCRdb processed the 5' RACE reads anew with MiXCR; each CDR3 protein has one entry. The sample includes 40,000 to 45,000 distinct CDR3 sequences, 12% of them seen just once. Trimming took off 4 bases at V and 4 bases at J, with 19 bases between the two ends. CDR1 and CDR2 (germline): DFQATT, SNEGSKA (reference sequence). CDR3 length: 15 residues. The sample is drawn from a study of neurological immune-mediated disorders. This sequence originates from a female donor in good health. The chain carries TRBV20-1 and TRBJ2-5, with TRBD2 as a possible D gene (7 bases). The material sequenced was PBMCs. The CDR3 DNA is TGCAGTGCTATTCTGGGGGGGGGCCGTGGAGAGACCCAGTACTTC. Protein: CSAILGGGRGETQYF.